One sample yielded the 16 T cell receptor beta chains listed below, sequenced in a study of CD4+ T cells in melanoma. The data were produced by immunoSEQ multiplex PCR, yet TCRdb's version contains in-frame clones alone and is incomplete. This table has around 55,000 clones, 55% to 75% appearing once. The sequencing input was tumor tissue. The receptors here all came from a human donor with melanoma.

By share, this clone counts as medium-sized (0.01 to 0.1%). This sequence joins TRBV25-1 and TRBJ1-1; maybe TRBD1 (5 bases). The V end was cut by 5 bases, the J end by 2 bases, with 18 bases between. Germline CDR1 reads MGHDK; CDR2 reads SYGVNS. This CDR3 comprises 16 residues. CDR3 amino acids: CASSSLIGRENTEAFF. CDR3 DNA sequence: TGTGCCAGCAGTTCCCTCATAGGCAGGGAAAACACTGAAGCTTTCTTT.

The CDR3 nucleotides are TGTGCCAGCAGCCCGGACCTCAGGGAGGAGACCCAGTACTTC. It yields the protein CASSPDLREETQYF. The rearrangement uses TRBV5-4 and TRBJ2-5; D is perhaps TRBD1 or TRBD2 (5 bases each). There are 14 residues in the CDR3. Trimming took 4 bases from V and 5 from J, leaving 15 bases between them. Germline CDR1 and CDR2: SGHNT and YYREEE (reference sequence).

The rearrangement links TRBV7-9 to TRBJ1-1; D ambiguous. Trimming removed 1 base from V and 4 bases from J, with 7 bases in between. The CDR3 loop spans 13 amino acids. CDR1 SEHNR and CDR2 FQNEAQ come from the germline V gene (reference sequence). CDR3 amino acids: CASSLDIGTEAFF. The CDR3 DNA sequence: TGTGCCAGCAGCTTAGACATTGGCACTGAAGCTTTCTTT.

The CDR3 DNA follows: TGCGCCAGCAGCCTTAACCAAGCAGCCGGGACAGCAAGCTATGGCTACACCTTC. Protein sequence: CASSLNQAAGTASYGYTF. J is TRBJ1-2 and V is TRBV4-1; TRBD1 matches at 7 bases. This CDR3 contains 18 residues. V shed 4 bases, J shed 4 bases, and the junction held 18 bases outside the gene matches. Germline V gene lookup returns CDR1 MGHRA and CDR2 YSYEKL.

This clone came up a few times. The chain has TRBV7-3 and TRBJ1-1; D uncertain. The CDR3 sequence is 15 residues long. V dropped 1 base and J dropped 2 bases, with 11 bases sitting between them. Per germline, CDR1 SGHTA and CDR2 FQGTGA. The CDR3 DNA is TGTGCCAGCAGCTTAATCCCGGGCGTAAACACTGAAGCTTTCTTT. Translating gives CASSLIPGVNTEAFF.

This clone was seen a few times. The genes are TRBV7-8 and TRBJ2-7, with D possibly being TRBD1 (6 bases). The V gene's germline CDR1 is SGHVS and CDR2 FQNEAQ. This CDR3 has 13 residues. V was pared by 4 bases and J by 7 bases, with 14 bases between. CDR3: CASSSRQDQEQYF. CDR3 nucleotides: TGTGCCAGCAGCTCGAGACAGGACCAGGAGCAGTACTTC.

The V and J genes are TRBV5-1 and TRBJ2-7; D possibly corresponds to TRBD2 (6 bases). The CDR3 covers 14 residues. Germline values: CDR1 SGHRS, CDR2 YFSETQ. V was shortened by 4 bases and J by 5 bases, with 16 bases between the two germline ends. The DNA of the CDR3 is TGCGCCAGCAGCGCTGGGCGGCGGGGAAACGAGCAGTACTTC. Its translation is CASSAGRRGNEQYF. The variable domain in full, completed from reference TRBV5-1 and TRBJ2-7, reads KAGVTQTPRYLIKTRGQQVTLSCSPISGHRSVSWYQQTPGQGLQFLFEYFSETQRNKGNFPGRFSGRQFSNSRSEMNVSTLELGDSALYLCASSAGRRGNEQYFGPGTRLTVT.

Points on this clone: With a much larger clone just one base away, this may be a read error. The chain uses TRBV29-1 and TRBJ2-7, with D possibly being TRBD1 (6 bases). The CDR3 has 15 residues. Trimming took 7 bases from V and 5 from J, leaving 24 bases between them. From germline, CDR1 is SQVTM and CDR2 ANQGSEA. The CDR3 is CSGTTGTRNGDEQYF. The CDR3 nucleotides are TGCAGCGGAACCACTGGGACAAGGAACGGCGACGAGCAGTACTTC.

There are many counts of this clone. The genes are TRBV4-3 and TRBJ2-7, with 10 bases fitting TRBD2. V was clipped by 1 base and J by 2 bases; unmatched bases: 2. The germline V gene encodes CDR1 LGHNA and CDR2 YSLEER. The CDR3 is made up of 15 amino acids. The CDR3 loop reads CASSQGLAGAYEQYF. CDR3 coding DNA: TGCGCCAGCAGCCAAGGGCTAGCGGGGGCCTACGAGCAGTACTTC.

The chain is built from TRBV30 and TRBJ2-7, with D unclear. This CDR3 spans 15 amino acids. The germline V and J ends were trimmed by 5 bases and 0 bases, with 17 bases remaining between them. Germline-derived CDR1 and CDR2 are GTSNPN and SVGIG (reference sequence). For the CDR3, the DNA is TGTGCCTGGGGCAAGACGGTTCCGAGCTCCTACGAGCAGTACTTC. Translation: CAWGKTVPSSYEQYF.

The rearrangement links TRBV28 to TRBJ2-2; 8 nucleotides line up with TRBD1. Per the germline V gene, CDR1 is MDHEN and CDR2 is SYDVKM. The CDR3 is 17 residues long. J was trimmed by 1 base and V by 2 bases; bases with no gene match: 6. The CDR3 DNA reads TGTGCCAGCAGTTTAGGACCGGGACAGGAGAACACCGGGGAGCTGTTTTTT. Its translation is CASSLGPGQENTGELFF.

The chain recombines TRBV5-8 with TRBJ1-5; TRBD1 matches at 8 bases. CDR1 is SGHTS, CDR2 YDEGEE, per germline. CDR3 length equals 16 residues. V lost 4 bases to trimming and J lost 1 base; unmatched junction nucleotides: 7. CDR3 sequence reads: CASSARDRRSNQPQHF. CDR3 bases: TGTGCCAGCAGCGCCAGGGACAGGAGGAGCAATCAGCCCCAGCATTTT.

The chain employs TRBV28 and TRBJ1-4; no clear D. The germline CDR1 and CDR2 sequences are MDHEN and SYDVKM. CDR3 size: 15 residues. Deletions cut 9 bases from V and 8 bases from J, with 22 bases between. The CDR3 nucleotides are TGTGCCAGTTCCATCTCGGGAGTCCTGGACGAAAAACTGTTTTTT. It encodes CASSISGVLDEKLFF.

This chain links TRBV5-4 with TRBJ2-7; D is perhaps TRBD1 (6 bases). Trimming removed 5 bases at V and 2 bases at J, with 14 bases between. Germline V gives CDR1 SGHNT, CDR2 YYREEE (reference sequence). The CDR3 totals 14 residues. DNA of the CDR3: TGTGCCAGCAGTTTACCCAGGGACACCTACGAGCAGTACTTC. Translating gives CASSLPRDTYEQYF.

The chain has TRBV29-1 and TRBJ1-2; D might be TRBD1 (5 bases). V lost 7 bases to trimming and J lost 4 bases, with 13 bases between them. CDR1 is SQVTM, CDR2 ANQGSEA, per germline. This CDR3 comprises 12 residues. The CDR3 protein is CSGGVETYGYTF. In DNA form, the CDR3 reads TGCAGCGGGGGGGTCGAGACCTATGGCTACACCTTC.

In this sample, this clone turned up a few times. This rearrangement joins TRBV2 to TRBJ2-1; D possibly corresponds to TRBD2 (6 bases). The germline V and J ends were trimmed by 6 bases and 0 bases, with 12 bases remaining between them. The CDR3 sequence is 15 residues long. The germline CDR1 and CDR2 sequences are SNHLY and FYNNEI. The CDR3 is CASSPGLSSYNEQFF. The CDR3 coding sequence is TGTGCCAGCAGCCCGGGACTTAGCTCCTACAATGAGCAGTTCTTC.